This T cell receptor beta chain was recorded in a study of shared clonotypes between healthy human individuals. Whole-study results and caveats: There were few donors, and this limited the genetic and exposure-history diversity represented. Exclusively blood specimens were collected; tissue repertoires likely differ.

Of note for this clone: The antigen remains undetermined. Other DNA sequences in this sample translate to the same CDR3.

TCRdb's table, derived via immunoSEQ multiplex PCR, lists solely in-frame clones and lacks some. The sample has 800,000 or so clones; about 96% are singletons. Naive CD8 populations comprised CD45RO-negative cells positively selected for CCR7, excluding terminally differentiated effector memory CD45RA+ cells. Germline V CDR1 and CDR2: SGDLS, YYNGEE. V was cut by 7 bases and J by 3 bases, with 5 bases left in between. The CDR3 spans 10 residues. This receptor was taken from a man between 25 and 39 years old in good health. This chain uses TRBV9 with TRBJ2-7; D ambiguous. The sample was naive CD8+ T cells sorted from blood. In DNA form, the CDR3 reads TGTGCCAGCGGAGACTACGAGCAGTACTTC. It encodes CASGDYEQYF.